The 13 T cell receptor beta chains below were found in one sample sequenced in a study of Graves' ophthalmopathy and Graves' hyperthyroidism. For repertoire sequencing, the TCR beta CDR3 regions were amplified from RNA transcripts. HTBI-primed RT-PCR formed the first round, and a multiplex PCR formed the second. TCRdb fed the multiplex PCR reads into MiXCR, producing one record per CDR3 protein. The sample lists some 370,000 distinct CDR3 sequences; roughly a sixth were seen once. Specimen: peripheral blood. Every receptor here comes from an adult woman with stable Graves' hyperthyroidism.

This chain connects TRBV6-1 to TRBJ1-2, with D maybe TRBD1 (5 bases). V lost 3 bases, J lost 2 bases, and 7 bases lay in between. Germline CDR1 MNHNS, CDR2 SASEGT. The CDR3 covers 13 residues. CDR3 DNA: TGTGCCAGCAGTGAGACAGTGAACTATGGCTACACCTTC. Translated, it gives CASSETVNYGYTF.

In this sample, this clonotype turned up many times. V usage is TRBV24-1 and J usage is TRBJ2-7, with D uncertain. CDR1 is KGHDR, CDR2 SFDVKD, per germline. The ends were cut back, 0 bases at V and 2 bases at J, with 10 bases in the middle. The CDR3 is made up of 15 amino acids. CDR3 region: CATSDLKGDTYEQYF. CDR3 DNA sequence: TGTGCCACCAGTGATTTGAAAGGAGACACCTACGAGCAGTACTTC.

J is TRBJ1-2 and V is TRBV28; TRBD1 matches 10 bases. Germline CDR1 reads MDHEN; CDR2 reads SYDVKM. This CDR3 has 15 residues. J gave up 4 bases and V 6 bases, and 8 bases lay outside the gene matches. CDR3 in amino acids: CASSPGGQGIYGYTF. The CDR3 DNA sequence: TGTGCCAGCAGCCCGGGGGGACAGGGGATCTATGGCTACACCTTC.

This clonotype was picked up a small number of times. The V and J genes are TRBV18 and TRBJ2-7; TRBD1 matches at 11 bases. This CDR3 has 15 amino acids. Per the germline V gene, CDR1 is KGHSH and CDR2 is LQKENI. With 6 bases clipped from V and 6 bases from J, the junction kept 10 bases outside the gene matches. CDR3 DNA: TGTGCCAGCTCGGAAGGGACAGGGGGACCTTCCGAGCAGTACTTC. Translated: CASSEGTGGPSEQYF.

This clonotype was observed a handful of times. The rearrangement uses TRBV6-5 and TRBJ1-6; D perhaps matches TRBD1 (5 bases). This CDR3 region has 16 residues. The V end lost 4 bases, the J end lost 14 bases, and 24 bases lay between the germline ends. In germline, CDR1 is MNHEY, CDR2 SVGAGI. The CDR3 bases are TGTGCCAGCAGTTCCACCCGGACACCCCGCCGGGAGACCCTCCACTTT. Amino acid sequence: CASSSTRTPRRETLHF.

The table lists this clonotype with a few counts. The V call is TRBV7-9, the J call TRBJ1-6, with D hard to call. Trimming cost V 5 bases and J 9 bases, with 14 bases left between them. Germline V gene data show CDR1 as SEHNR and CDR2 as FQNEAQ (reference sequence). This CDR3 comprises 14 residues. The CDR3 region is CASSRDLGISPLHF. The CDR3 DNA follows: TGTGCCAGCAGCCGAGATTTGGGGATTTCACCCCTCCACTTT.

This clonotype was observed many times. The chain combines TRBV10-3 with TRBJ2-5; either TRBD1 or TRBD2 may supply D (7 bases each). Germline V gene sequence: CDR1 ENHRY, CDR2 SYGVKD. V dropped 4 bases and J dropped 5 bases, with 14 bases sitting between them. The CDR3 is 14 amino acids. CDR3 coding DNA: TGTGCCATCAGTGGAACAGGGGAGGGGGAGACCCAGTACTTC. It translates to CAISGTGEGETQYF.

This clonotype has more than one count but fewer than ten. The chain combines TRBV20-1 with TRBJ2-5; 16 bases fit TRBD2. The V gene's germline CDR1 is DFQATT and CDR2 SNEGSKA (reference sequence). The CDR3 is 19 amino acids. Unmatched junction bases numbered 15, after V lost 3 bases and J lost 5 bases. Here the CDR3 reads CSASRRGLAGGPASETQYF. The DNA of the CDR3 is TGCAGTGCTAGCCGCCGGGGACTAGCGGGAGGGCCAGCAAGTGAGACCCAGTACTTC.

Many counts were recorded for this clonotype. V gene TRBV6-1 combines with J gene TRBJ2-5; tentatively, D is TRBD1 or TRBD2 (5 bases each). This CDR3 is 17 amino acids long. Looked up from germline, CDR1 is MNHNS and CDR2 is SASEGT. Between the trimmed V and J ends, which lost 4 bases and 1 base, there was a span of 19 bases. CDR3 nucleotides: TGTGCCAGCAGTGGAAAGAACCTGGGACGGCGCCAAGAGACCCAGTACTTC. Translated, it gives CASSGKNLGRRQETQYF.

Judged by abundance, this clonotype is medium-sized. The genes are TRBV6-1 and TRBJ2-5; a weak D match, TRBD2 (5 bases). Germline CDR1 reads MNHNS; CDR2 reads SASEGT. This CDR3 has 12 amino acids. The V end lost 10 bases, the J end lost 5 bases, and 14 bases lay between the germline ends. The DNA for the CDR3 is TGTGCCACCGGGGATCAAAGGGAGACCCAGTACTTC. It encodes CATGDQRETQYF.

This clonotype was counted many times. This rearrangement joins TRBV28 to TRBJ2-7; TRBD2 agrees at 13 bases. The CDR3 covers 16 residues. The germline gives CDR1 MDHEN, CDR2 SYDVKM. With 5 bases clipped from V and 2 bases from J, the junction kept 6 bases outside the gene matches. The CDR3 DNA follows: TGTGCCAGCAGTCTACAAACTAGCGGGAGGGCCTACGAGCAGTACTTC. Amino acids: CASSLQTSGRAYEQYF.

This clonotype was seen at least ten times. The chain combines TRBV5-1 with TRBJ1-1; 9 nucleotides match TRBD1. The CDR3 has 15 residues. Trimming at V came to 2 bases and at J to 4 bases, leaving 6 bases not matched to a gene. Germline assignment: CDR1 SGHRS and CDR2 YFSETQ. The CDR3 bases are TGCGCCAGCAGCTTACAGGGGGCGCGAGGCACTGAAGCTTTCTTT. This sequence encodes CASSLQGARGTEAFF.

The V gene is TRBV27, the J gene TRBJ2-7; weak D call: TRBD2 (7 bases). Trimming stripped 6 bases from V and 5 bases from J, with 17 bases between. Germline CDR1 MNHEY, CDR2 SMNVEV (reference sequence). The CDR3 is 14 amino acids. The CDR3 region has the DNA TGTGCCAGCAGCCCACTAGGGGGGGGACACGAGCAGTACTTC. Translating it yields CASSPLGGGHEQYF.